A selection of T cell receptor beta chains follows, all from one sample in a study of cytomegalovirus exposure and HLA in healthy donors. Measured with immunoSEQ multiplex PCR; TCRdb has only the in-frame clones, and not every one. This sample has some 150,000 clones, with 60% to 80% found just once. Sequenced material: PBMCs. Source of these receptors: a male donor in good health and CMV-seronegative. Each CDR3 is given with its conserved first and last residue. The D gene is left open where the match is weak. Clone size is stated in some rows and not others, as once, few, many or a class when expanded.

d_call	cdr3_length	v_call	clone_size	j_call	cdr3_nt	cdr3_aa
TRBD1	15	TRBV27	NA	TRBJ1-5	TGTGCCAGCAGTCCCCTGGACAGGGAAAATCAGCCCCAGCATTTT	CASSPLDRENQPQHF
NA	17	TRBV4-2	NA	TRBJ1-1	TGTGCCAGCAGCCCCCAGGGGATGGCGCAGGGGAAGACTGAAGCTTTCTTT	CASSPQGMAQGKTEAFF
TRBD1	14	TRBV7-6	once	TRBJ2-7	TGTGCCAGCAGCTTAGCGGGGACAGGGAACGAGCAGTACTTC	CASSLAGTGNEQYF
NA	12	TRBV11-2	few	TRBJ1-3	TGTGCCAGCAGCTTACAAGGAAACACCATATATTTT	CASSLQGNTIYF
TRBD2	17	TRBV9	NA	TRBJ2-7	TGTGCCAGCAGCGTAGACTTAGCGGGAGGGCCAATAAACGAGCAGTACTTC	CASSVDLAGGPINEQYF
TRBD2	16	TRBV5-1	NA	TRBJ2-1	TGCGCCAGCGAAACGGGGGGGCCAGGCGCCTACAATGAGCAGTTCTTC	CASETGGPGAYNEQFF
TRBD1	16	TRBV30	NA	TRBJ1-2	TGTGCCTGGAGTGACAGGACAGGGCTCTTTCTCTATGGCTACACCTTC	CAWSDRTGLFLYGYTF
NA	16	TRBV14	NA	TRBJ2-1	TGTGCCAGCAGCCAAGCGGCGGGACAGCTTGACAATGAGCAGTTCTTC	CASSQAAGQLDNEQFF
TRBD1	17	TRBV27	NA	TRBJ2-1	TGTGCCAGCAGAATAGACAGGGGTCTAAGCTCCTACAATGAGCAGTTCTTC	CASRIDRGLSSYNEQFF
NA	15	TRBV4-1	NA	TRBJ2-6	TGCGCCAGCAGCCAAGTGGCGGGGGGGGCCAACGTCCTGACTTTC	CASSQVAGGANVLTF
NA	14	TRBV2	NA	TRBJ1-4	TGTGCCAGCAGGGGGGGATGGGACGGTGAAAAACTGTTTTTT	CASRGGWDGEKLFF
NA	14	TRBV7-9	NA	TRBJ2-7	TGTGCCAGCAGCCCCCAGGGGAACCTCTACGAGCAGTACTTC	CASSPQGNLYEQYF
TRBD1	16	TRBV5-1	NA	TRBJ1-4	TGCGCCAGCAGTGTAGGGACAGGGGCTCCAAATGAAAAACTGTTTTTT	CASSVGTGAPNEKLFF
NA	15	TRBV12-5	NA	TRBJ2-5	TGTGCTAGTGGTTTGAGGGGCGCGGGAAGAGAGACCCAGTACTTC	CASGLRGAGRETQYF
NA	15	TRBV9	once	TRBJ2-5	TGTGCCAGCAGCGCACGGAGGGGTTTCCAAGAGACCCAGTACTTC	CASSARRGFQETQYF
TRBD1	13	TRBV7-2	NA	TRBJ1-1	TGTGCCAGCAGGTGGGACAGGAACACTGAAGCTTTCTTT	CASRWDRNTEAFF
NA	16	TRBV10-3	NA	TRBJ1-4	TGTGCCATCAGTGAGGGCGGACGGGGGAGGGATGAAAAACTGTTTTTT	CAISEGGRGRDEKLFF
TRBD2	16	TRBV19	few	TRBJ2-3	TGTGCCAGTAGACCCGGACTAGCGGGGTGGACAGATACGCAGTATTTT	CASRPGLAGWTDTQYF
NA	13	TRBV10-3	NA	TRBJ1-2	TGTGCCATCAGTGAAACAGAAAGCTATGGCTACACCTTC	CAISETESYGYTF
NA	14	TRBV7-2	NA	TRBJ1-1	TGTGCCAGCAGCTTACCGACAGGGAACACTGAAGCTTTCTTT	CASSLPTGNTEAFF
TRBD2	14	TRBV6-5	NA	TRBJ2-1	TGTGCCACCCGGGGACTAGGCTCCTACAATGAGCAGTTCTTC	CATRGLGSYNEQFF
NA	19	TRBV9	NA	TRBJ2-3	TGTGCCAGCAGCGTAGAGGGCGGGTGGGCATCCCTAAGCACAGATACGCAGTATTTT	CASSVEGGWASLSTDTQYF
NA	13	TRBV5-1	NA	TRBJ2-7	TGCGCCAGCAGCTTGGCCGGTTTGGACGAGCAGTACTTC	CASSLAGLDEQYF
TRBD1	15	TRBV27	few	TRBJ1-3	TGTGCCAGCAGACCTAACAGGGGCTCTGGAAACACCATATATTTT	CASRPNRGSGNTIYF
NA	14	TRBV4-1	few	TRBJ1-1	TGCGCCAGCAGCCAAGTATCCGGCGGGGCTGAAGCTTTCTTT	CASSQVSGGAEAFF
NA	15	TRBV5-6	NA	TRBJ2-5	TGTGCCAGCAGCTTGGGGCCAACAAGGAGAGAGACCCAGTACTTC	CASSLGPTRRETQYF
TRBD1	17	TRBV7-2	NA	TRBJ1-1	TGTGCCAGCAGCTTAGACTTGGCAGGGGGCATGAACACTGAAGCTTTCTTT	CASSLDLAGGMNTEAFF
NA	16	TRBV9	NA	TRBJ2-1	TGTGCCAGCAGCGTAGAGGGTCAACTAGCCTACAATGAGCAGTTCTTC	CASSVEGQLAYNEQFF
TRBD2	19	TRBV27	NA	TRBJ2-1	TGTGCCAGCAGTTTATCGGGCGGACTAGCGGGAGGGCTTTACAATGAGCAGTTCTTC	CASSLSGGLAGGLYNEQFF
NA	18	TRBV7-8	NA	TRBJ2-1	TGTGCCAGCAGCTTAAGGTGGTCACGGGGGAGCTCCTACAATGAGCAGTTCTTC	CASSLRWSRGSSYNEQFF
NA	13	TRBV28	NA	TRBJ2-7	TGTGCCAGCGTCCGTCAGCAGAACTACGAGCAGTACTTC	CASVRQQNYEQYF
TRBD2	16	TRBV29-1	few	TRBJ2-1	TGCAGCGTTGAAGAAAGGTATCTAGCGGGCAACAATGAGCAGTTCTTC	CSVEERYLAGNNEQFF
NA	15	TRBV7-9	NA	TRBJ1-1	TGTTCCAGCAGCTTAGAGTGGCGGGTGAACACTGAAGCTTTCTTT	CSSSLEWRVNTEAFF
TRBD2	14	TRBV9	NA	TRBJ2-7	TGTGCCAGCAGCGTTGGTAGCGGGGGGTACGAGCAGTACTTC	CASSVGSGGYEQYF
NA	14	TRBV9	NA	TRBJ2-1	TGTGCCAGCAGCGTAGAATTGCGGGCAGGCGAGCAGTTCTTC	CASSVELRAGEQFF
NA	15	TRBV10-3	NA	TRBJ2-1	TGTGCCATCAGTGTGTGGAGCGCGGGTGGGAATGAGCAGTTCTTC	CAISVWSAGGNEQFF
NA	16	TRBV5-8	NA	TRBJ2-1	TGTGCCAGCAGCTCTCTCGACTGGGGGGGGCACAATGAGCAGTTCTTC	CASSSLDWGGHNEQFF
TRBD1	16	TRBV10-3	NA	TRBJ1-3	TGTGCCATCAGTGCCGTACAGGGGGCAGGGGGAAACACCATATATTTT	CAISAVQGAGGNTIYF
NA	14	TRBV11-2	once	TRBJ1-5	TGTGCCAGCAGCTATTCAGGGAGGGGACAGCCCCAGCATTTT	CASSYSGRGQPQHF
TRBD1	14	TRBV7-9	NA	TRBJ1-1	TGTGCCAGCAGCTTTTGGACAGGGGGAACTGAAGCTTTCTTT	CASSFWTGGTEAFF
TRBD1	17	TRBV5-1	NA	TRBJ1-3	TGCGCCAGCAGCTTGAGCGCAGGGGGTGGCTCTGGAAACACCATATATTTT	CASSLSAGGGSGNTIYF
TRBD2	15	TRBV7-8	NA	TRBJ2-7	TGTGCCAGCAGCTTAGGTGGTAGCGGGAGCTACGAGCAGTACTTC	CASSLGGSGSYEQYF
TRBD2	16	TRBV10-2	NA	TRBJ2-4	TGCGCCAGCAGTGATCGTATGGGGGGGGCCAAAAACATTCAGTACTTC	CASSDRMGGAKNIQYF
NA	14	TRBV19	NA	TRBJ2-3	TGTGCCAGTAGGTCGCGGGGAGGGGGAGATACGCAGTATTTT	CASRSRGGGDTQYF
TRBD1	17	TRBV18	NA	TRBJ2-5	TGCGCCAGCTCACCCCCTTCGACAGGGGGCGTCCAAGAGACCCAGTACTTC	CASSPPSTGGVQETQYF
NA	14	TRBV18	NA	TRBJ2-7	TGTGCCAGCTCATCCCCCACTAGCTCCTACGAGCAGTACTTC	CASSSPTSSYEQYF
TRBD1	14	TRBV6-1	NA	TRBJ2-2	TGTGCCAGTCGCCGGGACAGGAACACCGGGGAGCTGTTTTTT	CASRRDRNTGELFF
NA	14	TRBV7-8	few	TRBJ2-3	TGTGCCAGCAGCTTAAACAGGGGGGGAGATACGCAGTATTTT	CASSLNRGGDTQYF
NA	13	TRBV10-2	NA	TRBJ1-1	TGCGCCACCCTAACAGGGATGAACACTGAAGCTTTCTTT	CATLTGMNTEAFF
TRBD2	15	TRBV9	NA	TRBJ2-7	TGTGCCAGCAGCTCGGGACTAGCGGGAGGCTACGAGCAGTACTTC	CASSSGLAGGYEQYF
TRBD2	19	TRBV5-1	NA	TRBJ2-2	TGCGCCAGCAGCTTGGAGTGGCGGGCCGGGAGGGCCGGGACCGGGGAGCTGTTTTTT	CASSLEWRAGRAGTGELFF
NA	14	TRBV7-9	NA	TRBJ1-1	TGTGCCAGCGGAGGACCCTCGGTTGGAACTGAAGCTTTCTTT	CASGGPSVGTEAFF
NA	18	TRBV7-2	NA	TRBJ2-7	TGTGCCAGCAGCTTATTCTCCCGCGGGGCTAGGAGCTCCTACGAGCAGTACTTC	CASSLFSRGARSSYEQYF
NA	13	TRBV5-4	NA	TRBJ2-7	TGTGCCAGCAGCCGGGACTTCTCCTACGAGCAGTACTTC	CASSRDFSYEQYF
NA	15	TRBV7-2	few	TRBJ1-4	TGTGCCAGCAGCTCGAGGGCTTCAACTAATGAAAAACTGTTTTTT	CASSSRASTNEKLFF